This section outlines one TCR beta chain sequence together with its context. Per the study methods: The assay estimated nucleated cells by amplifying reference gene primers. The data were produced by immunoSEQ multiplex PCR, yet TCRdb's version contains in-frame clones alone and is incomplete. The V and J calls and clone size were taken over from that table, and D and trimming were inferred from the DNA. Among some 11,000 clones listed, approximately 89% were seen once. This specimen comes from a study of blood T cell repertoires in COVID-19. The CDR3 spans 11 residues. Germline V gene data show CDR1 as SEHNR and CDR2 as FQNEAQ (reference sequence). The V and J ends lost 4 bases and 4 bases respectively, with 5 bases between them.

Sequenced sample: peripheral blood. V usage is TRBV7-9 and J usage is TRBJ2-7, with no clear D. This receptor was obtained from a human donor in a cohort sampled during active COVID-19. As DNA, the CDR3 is TGTGCCAGCAGCTCTTTATACGAGCAGTACTTC. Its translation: CASSSLYEQYF.